This T cell receptor beta chain is drawn from a study of blood T cell repertoires in COVID-19. CDR3 length: 19 residues. Trimming at V came to 2 bases and at J to 4 bases, leaving 12 bases not matched to a gene. Germline V gives CDR1 KGHDR, CDR2 SFDVKD. Clones were read by immunoSEQ multiplex PCR, and TCRdb kept only the in-frame ones, dropping some. Of roughly 380,000 clones in the sample, about 85% were seen once. The J gene is TRBJ2-2, the V gene TRBV24-1, with TRBD1 matching 10 bases. The sample consisted of peripheral blood. This TCR came from a woman under 30 with acute or convalescent COVID-19. Here the CDR3 DNA reads TGTGCCACCAGTGATTCCGGACAGGGGGTAGCATTCGGCACCGGGGAGCTGTTTTTT. Translation gives CATSDSGQGVAFGTGELFF.